The T cell receptor (beta chain) under discussion was sequenced for a study of blood T cells in healthy people across ages (dated by TCRdb to about 2015). Some background on the complete study: In model experiments, template switching captured roughly one uniquely barcoded TCR beta cDNA molecule for every two T cells. Age-related changes in TCR beta repertoire diversity were measured in the study by deep sequencing normalized with unique cDNA molecular identifiers. Four age groups were formed from the donors: young (average roughly 15 years), middle-aged (approximately 41), aged (62) and long-lived (less than 85). To avoid experimental bias, donors of different ages were randomly spread across the sequencing lanes. Using the same blood draw, the study looked at two additional independent replicas of 1 million unique cDNA reads for two donors, one aged 18 to 30 and the other aged 80 or older.

What the authors observed across the whole study: Conclusive comparison of naive and antigen-experienced compartments was prevented by the profiling of bulk unsorted PBMCs. The percentage of naive T cells measured by flow cytometry correlated strongly with observed TCR beta diversity. Donor CMV infection status was unknown, potentially confounding age-related changes in expanded clonotypes. Observed TCR beta diversity per million T cells fell roughly linearly with age, and a significant reduction was already apparent by age roughly 40. Compared with the aged group, more naive CD4+ T cells, fewer expanded clones and increased TCR diversity were shown by the long-lived group, suggesting age selection. Estimates of total diversity from one million sequenced T cells were regarded as lower bounds and underestimates.

This clonotype has more than one count but fewer than ten. The antigen this receptor binds is unknown. No much larger clone is present one base from it, and per-base qualities are unavailable. Donors were 40 or so systemically healthy Caucasian individuals from Russia aged roughly 6 to 95 years. Roughly 9.5 milliliters of peripheral blood were drawn from each donor into EDTA-treated Vacutainer tubes. Ficoll-Paque density-gradient centrifugation was used to isolate PBMCs, with at least 7 million per sample. Total RNA was extracted from PBMCs with Trizol reagent, with at least 5.5 micrograms obtained per sample. For every donor, flow cytometry on a PBMC aliquot measured the percentage of naive CD45RAhigh/CD27high T cells. The CDR3 runs 9 amino acids, cysteine and phenylalanine included. The entry retains the CDR3 DNA only, 27 bases that are in frame from base 1. A distance of 0 bases separates the germline ends of V and J, which lose 4 bases and 11 bases respectively. The germline V gene specifies MDHEN as CDR1 and SYDVKM as CDR2.

Libraries were constructed by 5' RACE. The sample was run on an Illumina HiSeq 2500. A second PCR of 7 to 11 cycles was performed with a sample-barcoded 5' primer and a J-beta primer mix. A unique molecular identifier was introduced onto each TCR beta cDNA molecule by a template-switch 5' adaptor carrying 12 random nucleotides. Each sample yielded at least 2.5 million CDR3-containing paired-end reads. First-strand cDNA was synthesized from all RNA with the Mint cDNA synthesis kit, primed by a TRBC-specific oligonucleotide. All cDNA was treated with uracil-DNA glycosylase and then went through a first 18-cycle PCR with the universal primers M1SS and BC2_uni_R. In the authors' own workflow: Normalization of each sample was performed by random selection of 1 million high-quality reads, each carrying a distinct molecular identifier. Reads with shared molecular identifiers were discarded instead of being binned into consensus sequences. MiTCR, with a Q25 quality threshold and the strictest error-elimination algorithm, was used for CDR3 identification, clonotype clustering and error correction. Lower-bound total TCR beta diversity was estimated with a nonparametric unseen species model using Euler transformation. TCRdb reran the public reads through fastp at Q25 and MiXCR, keeping productive beta chains. CDR3 protein sequences are deduplicated, and each keeps its most common genes and DNA. V and J calls and clone size were set by TCRdb, not the authors. The sample table lists 1.5 million to 2 million distinct CDR3 sequences, almost 35% of them with a count of one. Approximately 10% of the sample is taken by the ten largest.

The sample was blood. Here the chain combines TRBV28 and TRBJ1-6, with no confidently assigned D gene. This clonotype was sampled from a woman aged 30 to 39 in good health. For the CDR3, the sequence is CASSSPLHF. At the DNA level, the sequence is TGTGCCAGCAGTTCACCCCTCCACTTT.